This T cell receptor (beta chain) was captured in a study of Ad26.COV2.S vaccination and SARS-CoV-2 variants. Points from the study as a whole: People who got the vaccine had more spike-specific TCR breadth than people who got placebo. Analytic work on TCR breadth and depth might have understated the full extent of total T cell responses.

In the case of this clone: Its cognate antigen is unknown.

Only in-frame clones appear in the TCRdb table, and some are missing; sequencing was by immunoSEQ multiplex PCR. This sample carries 85,000 to 95,000 clones, less than 85% of them seen once, and the ten largest clones take 16%. The sequence came from a human donor who had recovered from COVID-19. Sequenced here: peripheral blood, sampled after recovery from COVID-19.

The CDR3 DNA is TGTGCCAGCAGTTCGTACGGGACACTCTATGGCTACACCTTC. It encodes CASSSYGTLYGYTF. V gene TRBV28 combines with J gene TRBJ1-2; D might be TRBD1 (6 bases). Germline V gene sequence: CDR1 MDHEN, CDR2 SYDVKM. Trimming stripped 4 bases from V and 4 bases from J, with 13 bases between. The CDR3 covers 14 residues.